Each of the 23 T cell receptor beta chains below was sequenced from the same sample in a study of cytomegalovirus exposure and HLA in healthy donors (dated by TCRdb to the late 2010s). Library generation was performed with the immunoSEQ multiplex PCR assay. TCRdb stores this immuneACCESS table with in-frame sequences only. Part of the clones is absent; in the studies checked, under half of the shortfall reflects unresolved V genes, and no reason is known for the rest. This sample has about 110,000 clones in its table, and more than 90% of those were observed once. Under 0.75% of the sample comes from the top ten. Sequenced: PBMCs. Receptor source: a woman between 18 and 29 years old in good health and CMV-seronegative.

The chain uses TRBV7-9 and TRBJ1-5; the D is unclear. Germline CDR1 and CDR2: SEHNR and FQNEAQ (reference sequence). CDR3 length: 12 amino acids. V was shortened by 3 bases and J by 6 bases, with 6 bases between the two germline ends. The CDR3 sequence is CASSLEGQPQHF. The CDR3, as DNA: TGTGCCAGCAGCTTGGAGGGTCAGCCCCAGCATTTT. Based on the CDR3 plus reference TRBV7-9 and TRBJ1-5, the full variable domain is DTGVSQNPRHKITKRGQNVTFRCDPISEHNRLYWYRQTLGQGPEFLTYFQNEAQLEKSRLLSDRFSAERPKGSFSTLEIQRTEQGDSAMYLCASSLEGQPQHFGDGTRLSIL.

The chain carries TRBV18 and TRBJ2-5; 13 bases are shared with TRBD2. Germline CDR1 KGHSH, CDR2 LQKENI. The V and J ends lost 6 bases and 2 bases, in that order; junction bases with no gene match: 15. The CDR3 is 19 amino acids. CDR3 amino acids: CASSPTRFRLAGGQETQYF. CDR3 DNA sequence: TGTGCCAGCTCGCCCACGCGATTTAGACTAGCGGGGGGACAAGAGACCCAGTACTTC. The entire variable domain, with the rest obtained from reference TRBV18 and TRBJ2-5, is as follows: NAGVMQNPRHLVRRRGQEARLRCSPMKGHSHVYWYRQLPEEGLKFMVYLQKENIIDESGMPKERFSAEFPKEGPSILRIQQVVRGDSAAYFCASSPTRFRLAGGQETQYFGPGTRLLVL.

The rearrangement links TRBV6-1 to TRBJ2-5; TRBD1 aligns across 7 bases. The CDR3 is 15 residues long. Unmatched junction bases numbered 6, after V lost 0 bases and J lost 5 bases. Germline assignment: CDR1 MNHNS and CDR2 SASEGT. For the CDR3, the DNA is TGTGCCAGCAGTGAAGCAGGGGGCGATTGGGAGACCCAGTACTTC. Translation gives CASSEAGGDWETQYF.

This rearrangement joins TRBV6-1 to TRBJ1-5, with TRBD1 matching 8 bases. Germline-derived CDR1 and CDR2 are MNHNS and SASEGT. The CDR3 totals 15 residues. V was clipped by 7 bases and J by 3 bases; unmatched bases: 8. The CDR3 region is CASNPTGAINQPQHF. As DNA, the CDR3 is TGTGCCAGCAACCCGACAGGGGCAATCAATCAGCCCCAGCATTTT.

This chain connects TRBV6-1 to TRBJ1-6; a weak D match, TRBD1 (5 bases). Looked up from germline, CDR1 is MNHNS and CDR2 is SASEGT. CDR3 length: 15 amino acids. Trimming removed 5 bases from V and 6 bases from J, with 14 bases in between. CDR3 nucleotide sequence: TGTGCCAGCAGTACAACCAGGGCAGGTAATTCACCCCTCCACTTT. Its protein is CASSTTRAGNSPLHF.

The chain combines TRBV2 with TRBJ1-4; unclear D gene. The V gene lost 2 bases and the J gene lost 8 bases, with 12 bases spanning the gap. The CDR3 extends over 14 amino acids. Per the germline V gene, CDR1 is SNHLY and CDR2 is FYNNEI. CDR3 bases: TGTGCCAGCAGTGAACCCAGGAGGAAGGAAAAACTGTTTTTT. Translation: CASSEPRRKEKLFF.

In the case of this clone: Other DNA sequences within the sample encode an identical CDR3. The chain has TRBV19 and TRBJ2-2; 8 nucleotides agree with TRBD1. The CDR3 is made up of 15 amino acids. Germline V CDR1 and CDR2: LNHDA, SQIVND (reference sequence). V lost 3 bases to trimming and J lost 5 bases; unmatched junction nucleotides: 5. CDR3 sequence reads: CASSIQGAGTGELFF. In DNA form, the CDR3 reads TGTGCCAGTAGTATTCAGGGGGCAGGAACCGGGGAGCTGTTTTTT.

This clone was recorded only once. V is TRBV6-5 and J is TRBJ2-3, with D perhaps matching TRBD1 (7 bases). Looked up from germline, CDR1 is MNHEY and CDR2 is SVGAGI. V was cut by 10 bases and J by 6 bases, with 23 bases left in between. The CDR3 has 15 residues. The CDR3 loop is CATTGDPWGVDTQYF. The CDR3 DNA is TGTGCCACAACAGGGGATCCGTGGGGGGTGGATACGCAGTATTTT.

The gene calls are TRBV18 and TRBJ2-7, with D possibly TRBD2 on 5 matching bases. The CDR3 runs 18 residues. The V gene's germline CDR1 is KGHSH and CDR2 LQKENI. V gave up 3 bases and J gave up 2 bases, with 23 bases separating them. The CDR3 DNA reads as TGTGCCAGCTCACCTCAACCACCCGGCGGGTCGACGACCTACGAGCAGTACTTC. It is translated as CASSPQPPGGSTTYEQYF.

The chain has TRBV7-9 and TRBJ1-2, with D hard to call. The CDR3 spans 14 residues. Germline V CDR1 and CDR2: SEHNR, FQNEAQ (reference sequence). Trimming took off 8 bases at V and 2 bases at J, with 15 bases between the two ends. The CDR3 DNA reads as TGTGCCAGCCGCTATATGACGGAGAACTATGGCTACACCTTC. Translated, it gives CASRYMTENYGYTF.

The V and J genes are TRBV28 and TRBJ1-5; 9 bases are a match to TRBD1. After removal of 6 bases from V and 7 bases from J, the junction contained 7 bases not matched to a gene. The CDR3 spans 14 residues. Germline V gene lookup returns CDR1 MDHEN and CDR2 SYDVKM. CDR3 DNA sequence: TGTGCCAGCAGAAGGACAGGGGCGGGACAGCCCCAGCATTTT. It encodes CASRRTGAGQPQHF.

This sequence joins TRBV18 and TRBJ2-7; 8 bases match TRBD2. This CDR3 is built from 17 residues. The germline V gene has CDR1 KGHSH and CDR2 LQKENI. V was clipped by 2 bases and J by 0 bases; unmatched bases: 9. The CDR3 bases are TGTGCCAGCTCACCAAGGGGCGGGGGGCCCTCCTCCTACGAGCAGTACTTC. It yields the protein CASSPRGGGPSSYEQYF.

This rearrangement joins TRBV7-9 to TRBJ2-3; TRBD2 might be the D (5 bases). The germline V gene encodes CDR1 SEHNR and CDR2 FQNEAQ (reference sequence). CDR3 length: 17 amino acids. V lost 3 bases and J 0 bases, leaving 16 bases between the germline ends. The CDR3 nucleotides read TGTGCCAGCAGCTTGGGGTCTAGCTCATCTAGCACAGATACGCAGTATTTT. Its translation: CASSLGSSSSSTDTQYF.

In regard to this clone: The junction and the germline gene differ at one end; a read error may be behind it. V gene TRBV28 combines with J gene TRBJ1-5; D perhaps matches TRBD1 (6 bases). Germline V gene data show CDR1 as MDHEN and CDR2 as SYDVKM. The CDR3 contains 15 residues. CDR3 in DNA: TGTGCCAGCAGTTCCACAGGGTTTAGCGATCAGCCCCAGCATTTT. Translating it yields CASSSTGFSDQPQHF.

The V gene is TRBV6-1, the J gene TRBJ2-2; TRBD2 aligns across 9 bases. Germline V gene data show CDR1 as MNHNS and CDR2 as SASEGT. The CDR3 is made up of 17 amino acids. The V and J ends lost 0 bases and 6 bases, in that order; junction bases with no gene match: 8. The CDR3 DNA sequence: TGTGCCAGCAGTGAAGCGGGCGGGGGGGCGATCGCCGGGGAGCTGTTTTTT. Encoded protein: CASSEAGGGAIAGELFF.

The rearrangement joins TRBV5-6 to TRBJ1-1; 10 positions match TRBD1. Germline lookup yields CDR1 SGHDT and CDR2 YYEEEE. Trimming at V came to 4 bases and at J to 4 bases, leaving 10 bases not matched to a gene. The CDR3 spans 16 residues. CDR3 DNA sequence: TGTGCCAGCAGCAAAATTATGAGGACAGGGGGCACTGAAGCTTTCTTT. It yields the protein CASSKIMRTGGTEAFF. The full variable domain, with the rest looked up from reference TRBV5-6 and TRBJ1-1, is DAGVTQSPTHLIKTRGQQVTLRCSPKSGHDTVSWYQQALGQGPQFIFQYYEEEERQRGNFPDRFSGHQFPNYSSELNVNALLLGDSALYLCASSKIMRTGGTEAFFGQGTRLTVV.

The chain is built from TRBV5-8 and TRBJ1-5; TRBD1 matches 7 bases. CDR3 length: 16 amino acids. V lost 1 base to trimming and J lost 6 bases; unmatched junction nucleotides: 10. CDR1 SGHTS and CDR2 YDEGEE come from the germline V gene. CDR3 sequence reads: CASSLFGRGTSQPQHF. CDR3 DNA: TGTGCCAGCAGCTTGTTTGGCAGGGGGACAAGTCAGCCCCAGCATTTT.

This chain links TRBV4-3 with TRBJ2-1; D not certain. The V gene's germline CDR1 is LGHNA and CDR2 YSLEER. The length of the CDR3 is 14 residues. Trimming removed 0 bases at V and 7 bases at J, with 10 bases between. CDR3 DNA: TGCGCCAGCAGCCAAGAGTCGGCCAGGAATGAGCAGTTCTTC. Amino acid sequence: CASSQESARNEQFF.

The V and J genes are TRBV7-2 and TRBJ2-1; a weak D match, TRBD2 (5 bases). Per germline, CDR1 SGHTA and CDR2 FQGNSA. Trimming removed 7 bases at V and 6 bases at J, with 16 bases between. The CDR3 runs to 14 residues. The CDR3 loop is CASTPTTRTNEQFF. The CDR3 nucleotides read TGTGCCAGCACCCCTACTACTAGGACCAATGAGCAGTTCTTC.

J is TRBJ2-6 and V is TRBV7-3; D may be TRBD2 (6 bases). The CDR3 length is 16 residues. Trimming removed 2 bases from V and 3 bases from J, with 11 bases in between. CDR1 is SGHTA and CDR2 is FQGTGA in the germline V gene. CDR3 residues: CASSLEGGIGANVLTF. The CDR3 DNA sequence: TGTGCCAGCAGCTTAGAGGGCGGGATTGGGGCCAACGTCCTGACTTTC.

This clone has just one count. This chain connects TRBV7-2 to TRBJ1-1; D ambiguous. The CDR3 consists of 15 residues. Trimming removed 4 bases at V and 5 bases at J, with 17 bases between. Germline V lookup: CDR1 SGHTA, CDR2 FQGNSA. The CDR3 reads CASSSSGRPQTEAFF. CDR3 DNA: TGTGCCAGCAGCTCTTCCGGGAGGCCCCAAACTGAAGCTTTCTTT.

V is TRBV5-5 and J is TRBJ2-3, with 7 bases fitting TRBD2. The CDR3 consists of 15 residues. V lost 4 bases to trimming and J lost 0 bases; unmatched junction nucleotides: 5. The germline V gene has CDR1 SGHKS and CDR2 YYEKEE (reference sequence). The CDR3 coding sequence is TGTGCCAGCAGCATCTACGGGGGGAGCACAGATACGCAGTATTTT. Translated, it gives CASSIYGGSTDTQYF.

The J gene is TRBJ1-5, the V gene TRBV18; TRBD1 is a possible D gene (6 bases). Trimming took off 1 base at V and 7 bases at J, with 11 bases between the two ends. Germline assignment: CDR1 KGHSH and CDR2 LQKENI. The CDR3 runs to 14 residues. The CDR3 loop is CASSPQAGDQPQHF. DNA of the CDR3: TGTGCCAGCTCACCACAGGCAGGGGACCAGCCCCAGCATTTT.